A selection of T cell receptor beta chains follows, all from one sample in a study of follicular helper T cells after annual influenza vaccination. Generated by immunoSEQ multiplex PCR, the TCRdb table keeps only in-frame clones and is missing some. This sample has 6,000 to 6,500 clones; approximately 78% occur once, and the top ten carry over 0.7%. The sequenced sample was CXCR5- memory CD4+ T cells sorted from blood, obtained on the day of influenza vaccination. The receptor set was obtained from an adult who received the influenza vaccine. Both conserved end residues are part of each CDR3. A D gene is named only where the DNA matches it firmly. Rows may omit the clone size; those that give it use once, few, many or a size class.

NA	TRBV9	TRBJ2-5	NA	CASSAGTGLGETQYF	TGTGCCAGCAGCGCGGGGACGGGGCTAGGCGAGACCCAGTACTTC
TRBD1	TRBV7-9	TRBJ1-1	few	CASSPGGKDTEAFF	TGTGCCAGCAGCCCAGGGGGAAAGGACACTGAAGCTTTCTTT
NA	TRBV11-3	TRBJ1-3	once	CASSSYTGSGNTIYF	TGTGCCAGCAGCTCGTATACAGGGTCTGGAAACACCATATATTTT
NA	TRBV19	TRBJ2-6	NA	CASSIEGSGYSGANVLTF	TGTGCCAGTAGTATTGAAGGTAGCGGATACTCTGGGGCCAACGTCCTGACTTTC
NA	TRBV7-2	TRBJ1-1	once	CASSSRTDNTEAFF	TGTGCCAGCAGCTCGCGGACGGACAACACTGAAGCTTTCTTT
NA	TRBV19	TRBJ2-7	few	CASQNRETYEQYF	TGTGCCAGCCAAAACAGAGAAACCTACGAGCAGTACTTC
NA	TRBV25-1	TRBJ1-1	NA	CASSDGGKWTEAFF	TGTGCCAGCAGTGACGGTGGTAAGTGGACTGAAGCTTTCTTT
TRBD1	TRBV25-1	TRBJ1-2	NA	CASSDSDRGRGNYGYTF	TGTGCCAGCAGTGACTCAGACAGGGGCCGAGGGAACTATGGCTACACCTTC
TRBD1	TRBV19	TRBJ2-7	few	CASTIRQGAYEQYF	TGTGCCAGTACCATCCGACAGGGGGCCTACGAGCAGTACTTC
NA	TRBV6-5	TRBJ1-4	NA	CASKDRVVNEKLFF	TGTGCCAGCAAGGATCGGGTAGTTAATGAAAAACTGTTTTTT
NA	TRBV5-8	TRBJ1-2	NA	CASSLASVAGGYTF	TGTGCCAGCAGCTTGGCCTCAGTGGCGGGTGGCTACACCTTC
NA	TRBV7-3	TRBJ1-1	once	CASSLSQNTEAFF	TGTGCCAGCAGCTTAAGCCAGAACACTGAAGCTTTCTTT
NA	TRBV25-1	TRBJ2-1	NA	CASSEDGTPIYNEQFF	TGTGCCAGCAGTGAAGACGGGACACCGATATACAATGAGCAGTTCTTC
TRBD2	TRBV5-4	TRBJ2-3	NA	CASTLAGGPGTQYF	TGTGCCAGCACGCTAGCGGGGGGGCCGGGTACGCAGTATTTT
NA	TRBV7-6	TRBJ2-5	NA	CASSSLPDPSQTQYF	TGTGCCAGCAGTTCACTCCCGGATCCGAGCCAGACCCAGTACTTC
NA	TRBV14	TRBJ2-7	NA	CASSQGRDSRQYF	TGTGCCAGCAGCCAAGGTCGCGACAGTCGGCAGTACTTC
NA	TRBV7-9	TRBJ1-4	NA	CASSSRVRQRRGDEKLFF	TGTGCCAGCAGCTCCCGAGTCCGACAGAGGCGAGGGGATGAAAAACTGTTTTTT
NA	TRBV7-9	TRBJ1-1	NA	CASSLPDTGMNTEAFF	TGTGCCAGCAGCTTACCGGACACAGGAATGAACACTGAAGCTTTCTTT
NA	TRBV7-6	TRBJ2-1	NA	CASSSWTRNEQFF	TGTGCCAGCAGCTCGTGGACGAGGAATGAGCAGTTCTTC
NA	TRBV5-5	TRBJ2-5	NA	CASSLNLALQETQYF	TGTGCCAGCAGCTTGAATTTGGCCCTTCAAGAGACCCAGTACTTC
NA	TRBV5-1	TRBJ1-1	NA	CASSLESEAFF	TGCGCCAGCAGCTTGGAGAGTGAAGCTTTCTTT